This TCR beta chain was sequenced in a study of vaccination effects on CD4 cells after COVID-19. Study as a whole: After the second dose, samples were taken at median day 72.

The data were produced by immunoSEQ multiplex PCR, yet TCRdb's version contains in-frame clones alone and is incomplete. In the table there are almost 70,000 clones, around two thirds of which are singletons. Before sequencing, viral peptide pools were used by the ViraFEST assay to expand antigen-specific CD4+ T cells. Culture lasted about ten days before CD4+ T cell isolation. The vaccine given was either BNT162b2 or mRNA-1273, in two doses. Vaccine recipients, nucleocapsid antibody negative, had no prior SARS-CoV-2 infection. Trimming shortened V by 5 bases and J by 6 bases, and 12 bases separated the two germline ends. The length of the CDR3 is 13 residues. Germline V gives CDR1 SGHTA, CDR2 FQGNSA. Notes on this clone: Antigen specificity is unknown.

The chain couples TRBV7-2 to TRBJ2-3; D gene unclear. The sample was CD4+ T cells from PBMCs cultured with HCoV-229E spike peptides, taken after COVID-19 vaccination. This TCR came from a human donor who received a COVID-19 vaccine. The CDR3 here is CASSISPGDTQYF. The CDR3 DNA reads TGTGCCAGCAGCATTAGCCCCGGGGATACGCAGTATTTT.